Below, 9 T cell receptor beta chains from the same sample are listed, as sequenced in a study of blood T cell repertoires in COVID-19. TCRdb's copy holds only in-frame clones and misses some; the assay was immunoSEQ multiplex PCR. The sample has about 130,000 clones, 65% to 85% seen once. The sequenced sample consisted of peripheral blood. These receptor sequences come from a woman older than 75 with acute or convalescent COVID-19.

This clone was seen many times. The chain is built from TRBV7-2 and TRBJ2-2; 13 bases align to TRBD2. V dropped 5 bases and J dropped 7; count of bases not matched to a gene: 10. The CDR3 sequence is 17 residues long. In germline, CDR1 is SGHTA, CDR2 FQGNSA. CDR3 loop: CASSLDGLAGANGELFF. The CDR3 DNA follows: TGTGCCAGCAGCCTAGATGGACTAGCGGGGGCAAACGGGGAGCTGTTTTTT.

This chain joins TRBV6-5 and TRBJ1-1; D might be TRBD1 (6 bases). Germline CDR1 reads MNHEY; CDR2 reads SVGAGI. V was trimmed by 7 bases and J by 3 bases, leaving 12 bases between them. This CDR3 is 13 amino acids long. The CDR3 bases are TGTGCCAGCAAAATACAGGGAGACACTGAAGCTTTCTTT. Its translation is CASKIQGDTEAFF.

The V gene is TRBV2, the J gene TRBJ1-2; 9 positions agree with TRBD1. The V gene end was trimmed by 8 bases and the J gene end by 4 bases; junction bases not matched to a gene: 5. From germline, CDR1 is SNHLY and CDR2 FYNNEI. The CDR3 runs to 13 residues. This CDR3 is CASGTGRGYGYTF. CDR3 coding DNA: TGTGCCAGCGGGACAGGGAGGGGCTATGGCTACACCTTC.

This clone appeared once. The chain carries TRBV7-2 and TRBJ1-4, with D maybe TRBD1 (6 bases). This CDR3 spans 16 amino acids. Germline V gene sequence: CDR1 SGHTA, CDR2 FQGNSA. With 1 base removed from V and 13 bases from J, the gap between germline ends came to 22 bases. The CDR3 sequence: CASSLGVSQGSFGLFF. The CDR3 DNA follows: TGTGCCAGCAGCTTAGGGGTTAGCCAGGGGTCCTTTGGACTGTTTTTT.

The V call is TRBV7-2, the J call TRBJ1-2; the match to TRBD1 covers 7 bases. The CDR3 runs 14 residues. The germline V gene has CDR1 SGHTA and CDR2 FQGNSA. Trimming removed 2 bases from V and 3 bases from J; junction bases left unmatched: 3. CDR3 in DNA: TGTGCCAGCAGCTTATTGGGACAGTACTATGGCTACACCTTC. Translated: CASSLLGQYYGYTF. The variable domain in full, with the rest retrieved from reference TRBV7-2 and TRBJ1-2, is GAGVSQSPSNKVTEKGKDVELRCDPISGHTALYWYRQSLGQGLEFLIYFQGNSAPDKSGLPSDRFSAERTGGSVSTLTIQRTQQEDSAVYLCASSLLGQYYGYTFGSGTRLTVV.

The V and J genes are TRBV6-5 and TRBJ2-3; 9 nucleotides align to TRBD2. This CDR3 region has 15 residues. Unmatched junction bases numbered 8, after V lost 6 bases and J lost 4 bases. The germline V gene encodes CDR1 MNHEY and CDR2 SVGAGI. The CDR3 protein is CASSPRIAGADTQYF. The CDR3 DNA reads TGTGCCAGCAGCCCCCGGATAGCGGGGGCAGATACGCAGTATTTT.

The V and J genes are TRBV2 and TRBJ1-5; D gene ambiguous. V dropped 4 bases and J dropped 6 bases, with 10 bases sitting between them. Germline V gene data show CDR1 as SNHLY and CDR2 as FYNNEI. This CDR3 comprises 13 residues. The DNA for the CDR3 is TGTGCCAGCAGTGCGGGGTGGGGTCAGCCCCAGCATTTT. Translated, it gives CASSAGWGQPQHF.

This chain connects TRBV7-2 to TRBJ1-2; TRBD1 agrees at 8 bases. The V segment lost 2 bases and the J segment 4 bases; nucleotides outside the gene matches: 0. The CDR3 is made up of 13 amino acids. CDR1 SGHTA and CDR2 FQGNSA come from the germline V gene. The CDR3 here is CASSLTGGYGYTF. In DNA form, the CDR3 reads TGTGCCAGCAGCTTAACAGGGGGCTATGGCTACACCTTC.

The chain joins TRBV6-5 to TRBJ1-2, with TRBD1 identical over 9 bases. The CDR3 is 14 residues long. V trimming: 2 bases; J trimming: 2 bases; junction bases outside the gene matches: 0. Germline V gene data show CDR1 as MNHEY and CDR2 as SVGAGI. The CDR3: CASSYDRGNYGYTF. The CDR3 nucleotides read TGTGCCAGCAGTTACGACAGGGGGAACTATGGCTACACCTTC.